The clone carrying this T cell receptor beta chain was recorded a few times. TCRdb re-called the 5' RACE reads through MiXCR, storing one row per CDR3 protein. The sample has approximately 120,000 distinct CDR3 sequences; about 15% are singletons. This record comes from a study of early T cells in non-severe SARS-CoV-2 infection. The sequence came from an adult who was a healthcare worker with PCR-confirmed SARS-CoV-2 infection or an uninfected control (not recorded which). Sample: whole blood.

The DNA for the CDR3 is TGTGCCAGCTCCTCGTTGGGGGAGACCCAGTACTTC. It yields the protein CASSSLGETQYF. V is TRBV18 and J is TRBJ2-5; D uncertain. This CDR3 region has 12 residues. CDR1 and CDR2 (germline): KGHSH, LQKENI. V lost 6 bases, J lost 5 bases, and 10 bases lay in between. The complete variable domain, with remaining parts taken from reference TRBV18 and TRBJ2-5, reads NAGVMQNPRHLVRRRGQEARLRCSPMKGHSHVYWYRQLPEEGLKFMVYLQKENIIDESGMPKERFSAEFPKEGPSILRIQQVVRGDSAAYFCASSSLGETQYFGPGTRLLVL.